This T cell receptor beta chain appears in the sequencing data of a study of monozygotic twins with inflammatory bowel disease (dated by TCRdb to the late 2010s). Concerning the study at large: The full study comprised around 28 monozygotic twin pairs: nine German pairs (four IBD-concordant, five IBD-discordant) and 19 IBD-discordant Danish pairs. The search for disease-associated traits relied mainly on comparing, within discordant pairs, IBD patients with their genetically identical healthy co-twins. Each individual had, on average, about 151 000 unique TCRalpha sequences and 181 000 unique TCRbeta sequences available for analysis.

Library preparation employed 5' RACE. Each TCR library was prepared from about 4,000 ng of total RNA. For each sample, cDNA synthesis was carried out in eight separate reactions using SMARTScribe reverse transcriptase. Unique molecular identifiers containing a 6-nucleotide sample barcode were introduced through template switching during cDNA synthesis. Amplification of TCRalpha and TCRbeta cDNA involved two nested PCRs of 16 and 9 cycles, and each PCR was followed by bead purification. Before amplification, the cDNA was treated with uracil DNA-glycosylase and purified using the QIAquick PCR purification kit. In the second PCR, Illumina TruSeq-compatible adapters and sample-specific barcodes were added. TapeStation and Qubit were used to check library quality and concentration, and 5 to 6.5 ng of each library went into the pool. Pooled libraries were sequenced on an Illumina HiSeq2500 single-index Rapid Run with 2 x 100 bp reads and custom sequencing primers. Regarding the original processing steps: MiGEC version 1.2.6 was used for UMI-based consensus assembly to correct PCR and sequencing errors. MiXCR version 2.1.1 handled V(D)J alignment, clonotype assembly and CDR3 extraction. Normalisation of gene usage, clonotype sharing and MAIT/NKT TCR abundance was achieved by analysing the top 1000, 10 000 and 20 000 clonotypes per sample. After downsampling to 27 000 UMIs, diversity was calculated as the inverse Simpson index using the vegan R package. Paired Mann-Whitney U tests were applied to discordant twin pairs, with Benjamini-Hochberg correction for multiple testing. TCRdb reprocessed the reads and provides one entry for every CDR3 protein sequence; no DNA is given. The V and J calls were determined by TCRdb, not by the authors. The sample has around 370,000 distinct CDR3 sequences on record. Clones ranked in the top ten supply 2% to 3% of the sample.

From each donor, a roughly 2.5 ml peripheral blood sample was collected into PAXgene tubes and stored at -80 degrees C. Total RNA was isolated from whole blood with the PAXgene blood miRNA kit on an automated QIAcube, without T cell sorting. Peripheral blood from monozygotic twin pairs, either concordant or discordant for inflammatory bowel disease, underwent deep TCRalpha and TCRbeta repertoire profiling that used unique molecular barcoding. Smoking habits were recorded for all twin pairs, and individuals were classified as current, former or never smokers. Paper-wide results and their limitations: Distinction between different T cell subtypes could not be achieved in the analysis. No single strong signal or clonotype linked to IBD turned up in the results, so the idea that one exists was not supported. Repertoire similarity did not differ between concordant and discordant twins, which could be due to limited statistical power. IBD patients had lower TCRbeta repertoire diversity, measured by the inverse Simpson index, than their healthy co-twins. Because patients were on differing immunosuppressive treatments, the repertoires may have picked up extra background noise and inter-individual variability. Fewer clonotypes were shared with other individuals by IBD patients than by healthy twins, most markedly in patients showing signs of disease activity.

The CDR3 contains 15 residues, cysteine and phenylalanine counted. No nucleotide data were recorded. A word on this clonotype: Its antigen is unknown.

The chain links TRBV12-3 or TRBV12-4 with TRBJ1-4; the D gene TCRdb calls, TRBD1, cannot be checked with no DNA. Source material: blood. The receptor comes from a human donor with ulcerative colitis or Crohn's disease, or a healthy co-twin of an affected twin (not recorded which). For the CDR3, the sequence is CASSLVPGADEKLFF.